The clone carrying this TCR beta chain was recorded once. The authors' processing: Estimated nucleated cell counts came from reference gene primer amplification. The repertoire was sequenced with immunoSEQ multiplex PCR; TCRdb's copy has only in-frame clones and lacks some. D and trimming come from the DNA, and the V and J calls and clone size come from that table. The sample has fewer than 100,000 clones; 70% to 90% are singletons. The data originate from a study of blood T cell repertoires in COVID-19. Overall study context: Samples taken during acute and convalescent COVID-19 were collected in the United States, Italy and Spain.

The sequenced sample consisted of peripheral blood. The receptor was derived from a man aged 80 or over in a cohort sampled during active COVID-19.

The CDR3 loop is CASSLGQGIDEQYF. The CDR3 DNA reads as TGTGCCAGCAGCCTCGGACAGGGGATAGACGAGCAGTACTTC. The chain is built from TRBV7-2 and TRBJ2-7; TRBD1 matches at 9 bases. CDR1 SGHTA and CDR2 FQGNSA come from the germline V gene. V was clipped by 5 bases and J by 5 bases; unmatched bases: 7. This CDR3 is built from 14 residues.